The 26 T cell receptor beta chains reported below all come from one sample, sequenced in a study of cytomegalovirus exposure and HLA in healthy donors. PCR amplification relied on 60 Vbeta primers (plus 13 Jbeta primers). Sequenced by immunoSEQ multiplex PCR; TCRdb stores in-frame clones only, minus some. This table holds 95,000 to 150,000 clones, roughly 78% found once. The sample taken for sequencing was PBMCs. The source of these receptors is a man aged 25 to 40 in good health and CMV-seronegative.

The chain couples TRBV5-6 to TRBJ1-3; 10 bases map to TRBD1. The ends lost 4 bases at V and 9 bases at J; junction bases unmatched: 10. The CDR3 runs to 15 residues. Germline lookup yields CDR1 SGHDT and CDR2 YYEEEE. CDR3 in amino acids: CASSTEARQGATIYF. CDR3 bases: TGTGCCAGCAGCACCGAAGCCAGACAGGGGGCCACCATATATTTT. Based on the CDR3 plus reference TRBV5-6 and TRBJ1-3, the full variable domain is DAGVTQSPTHLIKTRGQQVTLRCSPKSGHDTVSWYQQALGQGPQFIFQYYEEEERQRGNFPDRFSGHQFPNYSSELNVNALLLGDSALYLCASSTEARQGATIYFGEGSWLTVV.

This clone appeared once. The gene calls are TRBV11-2 and TRBJ2-1; a weak D match, TRBD2 (6 bases). V gave up 1 base and J gave up 3 bases, with 13 bases separating them. The CDR3 loop spans 16 amino acids. Germline CDR1 is SGHAT and CDR2 is FQNNGV. This CDR3 reads CASSLAGRFGYNEQFF. CDR3 sequence (DNA): TGTGCCAGCAGCTTAGCCGGGAGATTCGGCTACAATGAGCAGTTCTTC.

This chain links TRBV9 with TRBJ2-5, with 8 bases lining up with TRBD1. The junction had 7 bases not matched to a gene; V was cut back by 3 bases and J by 0 bases. The germline CDR1 and CDR2 sequences are SGDLS and YYNGEE. The CDR3 covers 16 residues. CDR3 sequence (DNA): TGTGCCAGCAGCGGGGACAGGAGGGGTGACCAAGAGACCCAGTACTTC. It encodes CASSGDRRGDQETQYF. Full variable domain (outside the CDR3, taken from reference TRBV9 and TRBJ2-5): DSGVTQTPKHLITATGQRVTLRCSPRSGDLSVYWYQQSLDQGLQFLIQYYNGEERAKGNILERFSAQQFPDLHSELNLSSLELGDSALYFCASSGDRRGDQETQYFGPGTRLLVL.

The chain is built from TRBV7-9 and TRBJ2-5, with a tentative D call TRBD1 (5 bases). Trimming left V 1 base short and J 7 bases short, with 16 bases between. Germline lookup yields CDR1 SEHNR and CDR2 FQNEAQ (reference sequence). The CDR3 runs 15 residues. CDR3 sequence reads: CASSLVVPGLWTQYF. DNA for the CDR3: TGTGCCAGCAGCTTAGTCGTCCCAGGGTTGTGGACCCAGTACTTC. Combining the CDR3 with reference TRBV7-9 and TRBJ2-5 gives the whole variable domain DTGVSQNPRHKITKRGQNVTFRCDPISEHNRLYWYRQTLGQGPEFLTYFQNEAQLEKSRLLSDRFSAERPKGSFSTLEIQRTEQGDSAMYLCASSLVVPGLWTQYFGPGTRLLVL.

This clone was observed a single time. This chain connects TRBV10-3 to TRBJ2-5; TRBD1 matches 7 bases. TRBJ2-7 matches the DNA end more closely, so the J call is doubtful. The CDR3 extends over 14 amino acids. Germline values: CDR1 ENHRY, CDR2 SYGVKD. The CDR3 region has the DNA TGTGCCATCAGTGATGGGGGACAGTTAAACGAGCAGTACTTC. Its translation is CAISDGGQLNEQYF.

The rearrangement joins TRBV28 to TRBJ2-1, with TRBD1 identical over 9 bases. The V and J ends lost 4 bases and 6 bases, in that order; junction bases with no gene match: 7. CDR3 length: 15 residues. The germline V gene encodes CDR1 MDHEN and CDR2 SYDVKM. Here the CDR3 reads CASSSAGQGINEQFF. DNA of the CDR3: TGTGCCAGCAGTTCCGCGGGACAGGGTATCAATGAGCAGTTCTTC. Filled out from reference TRBV28 and TRBJ2-1, the complete variable domain reads DVKVTQSSRYLVKRTGEKVFLECVQDMDHENMFWYRQDPGLGLRLIYFSYDVKMKEKGDIPEGYSVSREKKERFSLILESASTNQTSMYLCASSSAGQGINEQFFGPGTRLTVL.

This clone was recorded a few times. The rearrangement joins TRBV10-2 to TRBJ1-1, with TRBD1 as a possible D gene (6 bases). V lost 2 bases and J lost 1, with 11 bases in between. CDR3 length: 15 amino acids. Germline V gene lookup returns CDR1 WSHSY and CDR2 SAAADI. The CDR3 DNA sequence: TGCGCCAGCAGTGAGGAGGGGGTGGCGAACACTGAAGCTTTCTTT. Its protein is CASSEEGVANTEAFF.

This chain joins TRBV6-1 and TRBJ2-7; TRBD1 matches at 9 bases. The germline gives CDR1 MNHNS, CDR2 SASEGT. V trimming: 7 bases; J trimming: 3 bases; junction bases outside the gene matches: 10. This CDR3 region has 15 residues. In nucleotides, the CDR3 is TGTGCCAGCATGGCGTTCGGGACAGGGTACTACGAGCAGTACTTC. Translating gives CASMAFGTGYYEQYF.

To note about this clone: At one boundary the junction diverges from the germline segment, which might be a read error. Here the CDR3 DNA reads TGCACCAGCAGCTTCGAAGGGGGCGGGGAGCAGTACTTC. Protein: CTSSFEGGGEQYF. The chain couples TRBV5-1 to TRBJ2-7; 7 positions agree with TRBD1. The germline gives CDR1 SGHRS, CDR2 YFSETQ. The CDR3 sequence is 13 residues long.

A few counts support this clone. The chain links TRBV5-1 to TRBJ1-4; D may be TRBD1 (6 bases). The CDR3 runs to 17 residues. Trimming pared 1 base from V and 4 bases from J, leaving 17 bases between. Germline V CDR1 and CDR2: SGHRS, YFSETQ. CDR3 nucleotide sequence: TGCGCCAGCAGCTTGACAGGGTTGGGTCTTTATAATGAAAAACTGTTTTTT. It specifies CASSLTGLGLYNEKLFF.

At least ten counts were recorded for this clone. The genes are TRBV5-6 and TRBJ1-2; 7 bases line up with TRBD1. Unmatched junction bases numbered 6, after V lost 0 bases and J lost 7 bases. The CDR3 consists of 14 residues. Germline CDR1 reads SGHDT; CDR2 reads YYEEEE. The CDR3 DNA sequence: TGTGCCAGCAGCTTGGGGCAGGGGGAAATTGGCTACACCTTC. As protein: CASSLGQGEIGYTF.

The chain recombines TRBV29-1 with TRBJ2-3, with 9 bases matching TRBD1. V lost 3 bases, J lost 6 bases, and 7 bases stayed unmatched. The CDR3 is made up of 14 amino acids. CDR1 and CDR2 from the germline V gene are SQVTM and ANQGSEA. CDR3 sequence reads: CSVDWDRVPDTQYF. In nucleotides, the CDR3 is TGCAGCGTTGACTGGGACAGGGTCCCGGATACGCAGTATTTT.

The chain employs TRBV2 and TRBJ1-1; D remains unclear. The CDR3 has 12 amino acids. The germline CDR1 and CDR2 sequences are SNHLY and FYNNEI. Deletions cut 7 bases from V and 5 bases from J, with 11 bases between. The CDR3 region is CASMSTGTEAFF. CDR3 sequence (DNA): TGTGCCAGCATGAGTACCGGGACTGAAGCTTTCTTT.

The table lists this clone with a few counts. CDR3 residues: CASSPNRGPFTDYEQYF. The CDR3 DNA is TGTGCCAGCAGCCCCAACAGGGGACCCTTCACCGACTACGAGCAGTACTTC. The chain employs TRBV5-4 and TRBJ2-7, with 7 nucleotides matching TRBD1. J lost 3 bases, V lost 4 bases, and 16 bases had no gene match. Germline lookup yields CDR1 SGHNT and CDR2 YYREEE (reference sequence). There are 17 residues in the CDR3.

A single count supports this clone. The chain joins TRBV27 to TRBJ2-7; TRBD1 aligns across 9 bases. Germline values: CDR1 MNHEY, CDR2 SMNVEV (reference sequence). V trimming: 0 bases; J trimming: 4 bases; junction bases outside the gene matches: 7. The CDR3 length is 16 residues. The CDR3: CASSLSRGTGTYEQYF. The CDR3 nucleotides read TGTGCCAGCAGTTTATCGAGGGGGACAGGGACGTACGAGCAGTACTTC.

V is TRBV5-4 and J is TRBJ2-7; D not certain. V was cut by 3 bases and J by 7 bases, with 11 bases left in between. The CDR3 runs 12 residues. Germline values: CDR1 SGHNT, CDR2 YYREEE (reference sequence). The CDR3: CASSYSWSEQYF. The DNA of the CDR3 is TGTGCCAGCAGCTACTCATGGTCGGAGCAGTACTTC.

The chain has TRBV18 and TRBJ1-3; D call uncertain. This CDR3 is built from 16 residues. Germline V CDR1 and CDR2: KGHSH, LQKENI. V was cut by 3 bases and J by 4 bases, with 16 bases left in between. The CDR3 spells CASSPRTMEDGNTIYF. CDR3 DNA sequence: TGTGCCAGCTCACCGAGGACGATGGAGGACGGAAACACCATATATTTT.

The DNA of the CDR3 is TGCGCCAGCATCCCAGGGACAGGGTTAGTTAAGAGTGGAAACACCATATATTTT. Encoded protein: CASIPGTGLVKSGNTIYF. The rearrangement uses TRBV23-1 and TRBJ1-3, with 9 bases matching TRBD1. TRBV23-1 is noted as an ORF with a role that remains uncertain. The CDR3 runs to 18 residues. The V segment lost 7 bases and the J segment 3 bases; nucleotides outside the gene matches: 16.

This rearrangement joins TRBV7-3 to TRBJ1-2; perhaps TRBD1 as D (6 bases). The CDR3 length is 13 residues. CDR1 and CDR2 from the germline V gene are SGHTA and FQGTGA. V lost 3 bases and J 6 bases, leaving 11 bases between the germline ends. CDR3 amino acids: CASSLAGDDGYTF. The CDR3, as DNA: TGTGCCAGCAGCTTGGCAGGGGATGATGGCTACACCTTC.

The chain employs TRBV10-2 and TRBJ2-1, with 14 bases that match TRBD2. J gave up 4 bases and V 5 bases, and 7 bases lay outside the gene matches. The CDR3 is 17 residues long. CDR1 WSHSY and CDR2 SAAADI come from the germline V gene. This CDR3 is CASSSRTSGGPYNEQFF. DNA of the CDR3: TGCGCCAGCAGTTCCCGGACTAGCGGGGGGCCTTACAATGAGCAGTTCTTC.

V gene TRBV5-4 combines with J gene TRBJ1-5, with 8 bases matching TRBD1. Germline loops: CDR1 SGHNT, CDR2 YYREEE (reference sequence). With V trimmed by 3 bases and J by 8 bases, 7 bases remained unmatched. This CDR3 contains 14 residues. The CDR3 region is CASSYQGATEPQHF. CDR3 coding DNA: TGTGCCAGCAGCTATCAGGGGGCTACAGAGCCCCAGCATTTT.

This sequence joins TRBV27 and TRBJ2-7, with 7 nucleotides matching TRBD1. The junction had 12 bases not matched to a gene; V was cut back by 6 bases and J by 1 base. This CDR3 contains 16 residues. In germline, CDR1 is MNHEY, CDR2 SMNVEV (reference sequence). The CDR3: CASSLKGWDSSYEQYF. CDR3 DNA: TGTGCCAGCAGCCTAAAGGGGTGGGACAGTTCCTACGAGCAGTACTTC.

This chain links TRBV5-5 with TRBJ1-3; weak D call: TRBD1 (6 bases). The V end lost 0 bases, the J end lost 2 bases, and 9 bases lay between the germline ends. CDR1 SGHKS and CDR2 YYEKEE come from the germline V gene (reference sequence). The CDR3 extends over 15 amino acids. Here the CDR3 DNA reads TGTGCCAGCAGCTTGGCGTGGGGGCCTGGAAACACCATATATTTT. This encodes CASSLAWGPGNTIYF.

This sequence joins TRBV28 and TRBJ1-4; possible D gene TRBD1, 6 bases. V was pared by 5 bases and J by 7 bases, with 14 bases between. The CDR3 consists of 14 residues. Germline CDR1 and CDR2: MDHEN and SYDVKM. The CDR3 here is CASSLMIQGEKLFF. The CDR3 DNA reads as TGTGCCAGCAGTCTTATGATACAGGGTGAAAAACTGTTTTTT.

This clone was recorded a few times. The chain recombines TRBV6-4 with TRBJ1-1; possible D gene TRBD1, 6 bases. The CDR3 has 14 residues. Germline V gene sequence: CDR1 MRHNA, CDR2 SNTAGT. Trimming removed 6 bases from V and 0 bases from J, with 11 bases in between. The CDR3 loop is CASRADRMNTEAFF. In DNA form, the CDR3 reads TGTGCCAGCAGGGCTGACAGGATGAACACTGAAGCTTTCTTT.

J is TRBJ2-1 and V is TRBV7-6; tentative D call: TRBD2 (5 bases). V lost 2 bases, J lost 7 bases, and 12 bases lay in between. Per the germline V gene, CDR1 is SGHVS and CDR2 is FNYEAQ. The CDR3 has 14 amino acids. CDR3 sequence reads: CASSLWLASNEQFF. The CDR3 region has the DNA TGTGCCAGCAGCTTATGGCTAGCAAGTAATGAGCAGTTCTTC.